This T cell receptor (beta chain) derives from a study of CD8+ T cells in alopecia areata. Background on the study: It was oral tofacitinib, at 5 to 10 mg twice daily, that treated patients received.

Regarding this clone: Its antigen is as yet unknown.

As for treatment: oral pan-JAK inhibitor, 5-10 mg twice daily. A FACSAria was used to sort CD4+ and CD8+ T cells. These cells came from PBMCs. The CDR3 sequence is 14 residues long. V was trimmed by 0 bases and J by 1 base, leaving 9 bases between them. CDR1 and CDR2 (germline): GTSNPN, SVGIG (reference sequence). cDNA reverse transcribed from extracted RNA served as the sequencing template. Here immunoSEQ multiplex PCR was the method, and the copy in TCRdb shows in-frame clones only, minus some. The data show roughly 220,000 clones, over 60% seen once. Study-wide results and limits: Scalp samples also yield sequences of resident alphabeta T cells from normal skin.

Source: CD4+ T cells sorted from blood, taken around week 44, from a patient treated with tofacitinib. This chain uses TRBV30 with TRBJ1-1; D gene unclear. This receptor was obtained from a human donor with alopecia areata. This CDR3 is CAWSVSQQNTEAFF. In nucleotides, the CDR3 is TGTGCCTGGAGTGTGTCTCAGCAGAACACTGAAGCTTTCTTT.